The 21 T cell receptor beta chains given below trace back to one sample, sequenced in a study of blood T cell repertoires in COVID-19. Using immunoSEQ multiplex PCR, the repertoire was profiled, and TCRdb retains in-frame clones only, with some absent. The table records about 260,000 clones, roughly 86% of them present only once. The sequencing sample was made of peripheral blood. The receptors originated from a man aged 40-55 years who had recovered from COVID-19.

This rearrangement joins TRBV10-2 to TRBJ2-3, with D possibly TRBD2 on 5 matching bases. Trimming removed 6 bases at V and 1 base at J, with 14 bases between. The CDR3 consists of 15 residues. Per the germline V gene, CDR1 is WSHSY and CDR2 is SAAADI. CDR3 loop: CASSPEGRGTDTQYF. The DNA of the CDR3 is TGCGCCAGCAGCCCGGAAGGGAGAGGCACAGATACGCAGTATTTT.

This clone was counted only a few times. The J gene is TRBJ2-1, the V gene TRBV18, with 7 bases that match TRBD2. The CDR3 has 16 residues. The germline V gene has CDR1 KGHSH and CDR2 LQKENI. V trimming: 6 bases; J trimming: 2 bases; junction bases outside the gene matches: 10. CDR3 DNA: TGTGCCAGCTCTCCAAAAAAGGGAGGGACCTACAATGAGCAGTTCTTC. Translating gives CASSPKKGGTYNEQFF. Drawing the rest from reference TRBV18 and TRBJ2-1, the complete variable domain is NAGVMQNPRHLVRRRGQEARLRCSPMKGHSHVYWYRQLPEEGLKFMVYLQKENIIDESGMPKERFSAEFPKEGPSILRIQQVVRGDSAAYFCASSPKKGGTYNEQFFGPGTRLTVL.

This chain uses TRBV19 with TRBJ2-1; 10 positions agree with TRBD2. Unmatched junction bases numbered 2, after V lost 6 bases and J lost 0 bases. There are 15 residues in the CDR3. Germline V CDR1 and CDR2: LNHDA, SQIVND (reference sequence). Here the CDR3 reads CASRLAGSSYNEQFF. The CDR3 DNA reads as TGTGCCAGTAGACTAGCGGGGAGCTCCTACAATGAGCAGTTCTTC.

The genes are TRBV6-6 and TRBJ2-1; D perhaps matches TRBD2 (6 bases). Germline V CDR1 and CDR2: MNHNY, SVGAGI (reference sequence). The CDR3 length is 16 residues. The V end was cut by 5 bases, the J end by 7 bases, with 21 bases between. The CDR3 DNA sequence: TGTGCCAGCAGTCCTGGGACTGCCCTATTAGCAAATGAGCAGTTCTTC. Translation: CASSPGTALLANEQFF.

In DNA, the CDR3 is TGTGCCAGCAGCCTCCCCACGGGGGAGGTGGAGACCCAGTACTTC. Its translation is CASSLPTGEVETQYF. The chain has TRBV5-4 and TRBJ2-5; possibly TRBD2 for D (6 bases). Trimming took off 4 bases at V and 5 bases at J, with 18 bases between the two ends. The length of the CDR3 is 15 residues. CDR1 and CDR2 (germline): SGHNT, YYREEE (reference sequence).

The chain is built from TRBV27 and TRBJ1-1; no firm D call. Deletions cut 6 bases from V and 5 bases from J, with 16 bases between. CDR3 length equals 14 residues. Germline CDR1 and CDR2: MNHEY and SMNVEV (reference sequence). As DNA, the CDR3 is TGTGCCAGCAGCCCTAAGATGTGGCGGACTGAAGCTTTCTTT. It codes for CASSPKMWRTEAFF.

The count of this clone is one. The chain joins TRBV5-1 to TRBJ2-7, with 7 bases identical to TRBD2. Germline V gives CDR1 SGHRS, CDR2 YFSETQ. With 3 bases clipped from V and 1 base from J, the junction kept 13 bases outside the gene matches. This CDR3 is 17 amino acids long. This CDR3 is CASSWPPGEGPSYEQYF. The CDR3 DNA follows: TGCGCCAGCAGCTGGCCCCCCGGGGAGGGACCGTCCTACGAGCAGTACTTC.

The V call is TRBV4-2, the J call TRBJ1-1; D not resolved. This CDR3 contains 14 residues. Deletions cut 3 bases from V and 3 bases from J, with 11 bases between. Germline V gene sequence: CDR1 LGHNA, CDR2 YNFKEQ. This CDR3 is CASSQLGEDTEAFF. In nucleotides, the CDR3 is TGTGCCAGCAGCCAGCTCGGCGAGGACACTGAAGCTTTCTTT.

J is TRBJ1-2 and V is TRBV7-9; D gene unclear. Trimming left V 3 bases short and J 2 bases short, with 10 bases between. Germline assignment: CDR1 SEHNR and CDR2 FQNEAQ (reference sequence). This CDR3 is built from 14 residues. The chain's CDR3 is CASSFRGLNYGYTF. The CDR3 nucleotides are TGTGCCAGCAGCTTTAGAGGATTAAACTATGGCTACACCTTC. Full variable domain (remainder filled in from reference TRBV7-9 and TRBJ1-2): DTGVSQNPRHKITKRGQNVTFRCDPISEHNRLYWYRQTLGQGPEFLTYFQNEAQLEKSRLLSDRFSAERPKGSFSTLEIQRTEQGDSAMYLCASSFRGLNYGYTFGSGTRLTVV.

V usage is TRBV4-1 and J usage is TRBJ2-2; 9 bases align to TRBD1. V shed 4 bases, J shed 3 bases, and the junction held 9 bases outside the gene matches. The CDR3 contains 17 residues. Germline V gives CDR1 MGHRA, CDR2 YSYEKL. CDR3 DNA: TGCGCCAGCAGCCTCATGGCGGGACAGGGAGACACCGGGGAGCTGTTTTTT. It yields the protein CASSLMAGQGDTGELFF.

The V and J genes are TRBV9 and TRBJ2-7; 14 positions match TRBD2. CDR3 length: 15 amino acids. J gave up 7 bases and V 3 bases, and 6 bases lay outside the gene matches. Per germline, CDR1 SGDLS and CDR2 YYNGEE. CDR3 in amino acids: CASSAGTSGSGEQYF. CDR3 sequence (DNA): TGTGCCAGCAGCGCCGGGACTAGCGGGAGTGGTGAGCAGTACTTC.

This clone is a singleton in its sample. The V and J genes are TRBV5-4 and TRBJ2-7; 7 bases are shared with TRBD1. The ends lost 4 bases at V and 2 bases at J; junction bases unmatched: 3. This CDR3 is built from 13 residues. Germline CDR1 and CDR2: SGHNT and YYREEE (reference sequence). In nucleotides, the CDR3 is TGTGCCAGCAGCCCTGACAGGGCCTACGAGCAGTACTTC. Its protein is CASSPDRAYEQYF.

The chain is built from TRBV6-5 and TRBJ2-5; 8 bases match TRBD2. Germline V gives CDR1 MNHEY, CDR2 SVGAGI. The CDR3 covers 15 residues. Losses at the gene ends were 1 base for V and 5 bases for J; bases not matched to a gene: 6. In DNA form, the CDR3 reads TGTGCCAGCAGTTACTTTGCGGGGGGCCGGGAGACCCAGTACTTC. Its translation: CASSYFAGGRETQYF.

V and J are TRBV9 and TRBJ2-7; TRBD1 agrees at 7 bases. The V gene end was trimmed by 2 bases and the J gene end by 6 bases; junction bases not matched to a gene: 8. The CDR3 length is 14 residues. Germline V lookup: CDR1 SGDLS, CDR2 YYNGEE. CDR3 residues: CASSVTGENSEQYF. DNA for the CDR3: TGTGCCAGCAGCGTTACAGGGGAGAACTCCGAGCAGTACTTC.

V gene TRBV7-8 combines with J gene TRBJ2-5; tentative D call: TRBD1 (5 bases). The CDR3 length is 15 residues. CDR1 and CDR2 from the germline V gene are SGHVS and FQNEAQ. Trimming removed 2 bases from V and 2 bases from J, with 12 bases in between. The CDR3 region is CASSLQRRQQETQYF. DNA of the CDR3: TGTGCCAGCAGCTTACAAAGGCGACAGCAAGAGACCCAGTACTTC.

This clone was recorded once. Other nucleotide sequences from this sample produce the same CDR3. In DNA form, the CDR3 reads TGTGCCAGCAGCCCCTTAGCGGGAGGACCTTACAATGAGCAGTTCTTC. Its protein product is CASSPLAGGPYNEQFF. The chain has TRBV9 and TRBJ2-1; TRBD2 aligns across 10 bases. The CDR3 covers 16 residues. V shed 4 bases, J shed 4 bases, and the junction held 8 bases outside the gene matches. Germline values: CDR1 SGDLS, CDR2 YYNGEE. The whole variable domain, filled in from reference TRBV9 and TRBJ2-1, reads DSGVTQTPKHLITATGQRVTLRCSPRSGDLSVYWYQQSLDQGLQFLIQYYNGEERAKGNILERFSAQQFPDLHSELNLSSLELGDSALYFCASSPLAGGPYNEQFFGPGTRLTVL.

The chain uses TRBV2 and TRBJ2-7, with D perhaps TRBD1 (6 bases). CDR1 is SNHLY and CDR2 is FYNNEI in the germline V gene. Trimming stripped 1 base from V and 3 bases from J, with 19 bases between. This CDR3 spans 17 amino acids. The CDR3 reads CASSEEEAGVLNYEQYF. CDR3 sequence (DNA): TGTGCCAGCAGTGAAGAGGAAGCAGGGGTCCTAAACTACGAGCAGTACTTC.

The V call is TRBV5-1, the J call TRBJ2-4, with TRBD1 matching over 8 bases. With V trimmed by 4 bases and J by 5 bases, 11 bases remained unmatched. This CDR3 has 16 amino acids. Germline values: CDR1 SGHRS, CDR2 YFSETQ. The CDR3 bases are TGCGCCAGCAGCACCCAACCAGCAGGGGGCGAAAACATTCAGTACTTC. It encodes CASSTQPAGGENIQYF.

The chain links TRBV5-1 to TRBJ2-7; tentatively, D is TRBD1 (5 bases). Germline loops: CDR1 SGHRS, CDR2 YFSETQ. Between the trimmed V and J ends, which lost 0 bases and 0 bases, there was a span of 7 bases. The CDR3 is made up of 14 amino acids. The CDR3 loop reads CASSLERGSYEQYF. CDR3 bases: TGCGCCAGCAGCTTGGAAAGGGGCTCCTACGAGCAGTACTTC.

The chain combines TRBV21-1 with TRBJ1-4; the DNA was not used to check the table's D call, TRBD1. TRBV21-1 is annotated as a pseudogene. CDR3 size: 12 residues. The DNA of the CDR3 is TGTGCCAGAAATGGGGGCCCCAAAGGACTGTTTTTT. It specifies CARNGGPKGLFF.

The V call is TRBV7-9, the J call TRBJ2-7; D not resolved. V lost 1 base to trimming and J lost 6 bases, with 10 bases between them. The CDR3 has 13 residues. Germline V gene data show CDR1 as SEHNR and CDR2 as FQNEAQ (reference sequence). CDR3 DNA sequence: TGTGCCAGCAGCTTAGAGACTCCGCCCGAGCAGTACTTC. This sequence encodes CASSLETPPEQYF.